This entry features one T cell receptor (beta chain) sequence. It has no known antigen specificity. No qualities accompany the bases; no much larger clone lies one base away. Cut back by 3 bases and 5 bases, the V and J ends lie 14 bases apart. The CDR3, cysteine through phenylalanine, is 14 amino acids long. Only CDR3 DNA remains: 42 bases, in frame from the first base. According to the germline V gene, CDR1 reads SGHRS and CDR2 reads YFSETQ. The sample's time point label is to be understood as: pre-treatment sample, taken before nivolumab and TIL therapy. Adults with stage 4 NSCLC were enrolled in a dual-center phase I trial from 2017 to early 2020. Samples were obtained from a single-arm, open-label phase I trial in which tumor-infiltrating lymphocyte therapy with nivolumab was evaluated in advanced non-small cell lung cancer. Blood mononuclear cells from EDTA tubes were separated on a Ficoll gradient and snap-frozen as pellets, and DNA was extracted from the cells using a Qiagen mini-prep kit.

The record originates from a study of TIL therapy for anti-PD-1-resistant metastatic lung cancer (dated by TCRdb to the early 2020s). Regarding the complete study: Tumors were collected before any PD-1/PD-L1 blockade, after which patients were given nivolumab, and patients who progressed were given lymphodepletion, an infusion of expanded TIL and IL-2. A median age of roughly 55 years (range about 38-80) and a median tumor PD-L1 proportion score of 6% were recorded among enrolled patients. Most of the cohort had lung adenocarcinoma, a handful of tumors were EGFR-mutant and two were ALK-rearranged, and half of the patients were current or former smokers. A median non-synonymous tumor mutation burden of approximately 1.5 mutations per megabase was determined across the cohort by whole-exome sequencing. T cell receptor beta sequencing of tumor and peripheral blood served to follow clonotypes across the tumor, the expanded TIL product, and serial blood samples.

TCR beta CDR3 regions were amplified from genomic DNA by bias-controlled multiplex PCR with the immunoSEQ v3 hsTCRB kit. An Illumina NextSeq 500 was used to sequence the TCR libraries, reaching approximately 2 million read pairs at survey level or about 4.5-6 million at deep level. Per the original workflow: V, D and J genes were assigned, non-productive sequences were removed, and clonality was reported by immunoSEQ Analyzer software. To compare repertoires between infused TIL and blood, productive Simpson clonality was used along with the Morisita overlap index of productive TRB rearrangements. Absolute clonotype counts in blood were estimated as lymphocyte count times CD3+ fraction times the clone's productive frequency. TCRdb stores this immuneACCESS table with in-frame sequences only. Part of the clones is absent; in the studies checked, under half of the shortfall reflects unresolved V genes, and no reason is known for the rest. That table is the source of V, J and clone size, and D and trimming were worked out from the DNA. The sample table records tens of thousands of clones; around 67% of these occur just once. Clones ranked in the top ten supply 5.7% of the sample.

Broader findings and caveats from the paper: Because the cohort was highly selected, with more treatment-naive, never-smoker and oncogene-addicted patients than is typical, generalizability is limited. The study protocol defined all tumor marker inferences as exploratory. Infused TIL clonotypes partially replaced the baseline peripheral repertoire then decayed over months, with no apparent association between persistence and response.

The TCR comes from a person aged 25 to 80 with non-small cell lung cancer. Source: blood, taken at baseline. This sequence uses TRBV5-1 and TRBJ1-2; the D gene is possibly TRBD1, with 5 bases matching. The DNA reads as follows: TGCGCCAGCAGCTCTAGACAGCCCCCATATGGCTACACCTTC. Translation gives CASSSRQPPYGYTF.